The source of this T cell receptor (beta chain) is a study of T-cell reconstitution after alpha-beta-depleted transplantation in children. General study points: Approximately two months post-transplant, alpha-beta T cells reportedly originated from several hundred expanded graft clones. Surviving thymic progenitors and recipient T cells were the source of high TCRbeta diversity at day 60 in some patients.

It was with unique molecular identifiers that the TCRbeta library was prepared. TCRdb independently ran MiXCR on the PCR reads; one entry per CDR3 protein. The sample yields approximately 500,000 distinct CDR3 sequences, about 10% seen once. The table lists this clonotype with many counts. Its antigen remains unknown. The TCR sequence derives from a child aged 2 to 10 with inherited bone marrow failure, due to receive a stem cell transplant. The input for sequencing was PBMCs, taken before TCRalphabeta/CD19-depleted stem cell transplant.

CDR3 protein: CASSYVAGGTDTQYF. The CDR3 DNA sequence: TGTGCCAGCAGCTACGTAGCGGGAGGGACAGATACGCAGTATTTT. The chain combines TRBV7-9 with TRBJ2-3; 11 nucleotides align to TRBD2. CDR1 SEHNR and CDR2 FQNEAQ come from the germline V gene (reference sequence). Trimming cost V 4 bases and J 3 bases; bases outside gene matches: 3. CDR3 length: 15 amino acids.